The 2 T cell receptor beta chains listed next were all sequenced from one sample in a study of T-cell reconstitution after alpha-beta-depleted transplantation in children. Unique molecular identifiers tagged the TCRbeta library. TCRdb independently ran MiXCR on the PCR reads; one entry per CDR3 protein. The sample includes fewer than 1 million distinct CDR3 sequences, 16% of them seen just once. Sample: PBMCs, mostly from graft donor cells, taken 360 days after TCRalphabeta/CD19-depleted stem cell transplant. Receptors were obtained from a male patient aged 5 to 17 who had a stem cell transplant for acute lymphoblastic leukemia, so the T cells may come from the graft donor.

The chain carries TRBV7-6 and TRBJ2-5; 8 positions agree with TRBD1. CDR3 length: 18 amino acids. CDR1 and CDR2 (germline): SGHVS, FNYEAQ. Unmatched junction bases numbered 17, after V lost 4 bases and J lost 4 bases. CDR3 DNA: TGTGCCAGCAGCTCCTCTCCCTTTTGGACAGGGCCTGGAGAGACCCAGTACTTC. It encodes CASSSSPFWTGPGETQYF.

The chain carries TRBV6-1 and TRBJ2-1; 14 positions agree with TRBD2. V lost 6 bases, J lost 9 bases, and 1 base stayed unmatched. This CDR3 is 13 amino acids long. Germline lookup yields CDR1 MNHNS and CDR2 SASEGT. CDR3 amino acids: CASRTSGRAEQFF. The CDR3 DNA reads as TGTGCCAGCAGGACTAGCGGGAGGGCTGAGCAGTTCTTC.